This entry features one T cell receptor (beta chain) sequence. The sample originates from a study of cytomegalovirus exposure and HLA in healthy donors. At the level of the study: A prior analysis found more than 90 million unique TCR beta sequences from roughly 180 million T cells.

PCR used 60 Vbeta primers and 13 Jbeta primers. Produced via immunoSEQ multiplex PCR; TCRdb's table is partial and in-frame only. In the table there are roughly 180,000 clones, approximately 82% of which are singletons. The CDR3 spans 14 residues. The germline V and J ends were trimmed by 0 bases and 4 bases, with 9 bases remaining between them. Germline CDR1 is MNHEY and CDR2 is SVGAGI. Sample: PBMCs. This sequence joins TRBV6-5 and TRBJ1-2; D is ambiguous. This receptor was taken from a young woman in good health and CMV-seropositive. The CDR3 spells CASSYSESSYGYTF. Here the CDR3 DNA reads TGTGCCAGCAGTTACTCGGAGAGTTCCTATGGCTACACCTTC.